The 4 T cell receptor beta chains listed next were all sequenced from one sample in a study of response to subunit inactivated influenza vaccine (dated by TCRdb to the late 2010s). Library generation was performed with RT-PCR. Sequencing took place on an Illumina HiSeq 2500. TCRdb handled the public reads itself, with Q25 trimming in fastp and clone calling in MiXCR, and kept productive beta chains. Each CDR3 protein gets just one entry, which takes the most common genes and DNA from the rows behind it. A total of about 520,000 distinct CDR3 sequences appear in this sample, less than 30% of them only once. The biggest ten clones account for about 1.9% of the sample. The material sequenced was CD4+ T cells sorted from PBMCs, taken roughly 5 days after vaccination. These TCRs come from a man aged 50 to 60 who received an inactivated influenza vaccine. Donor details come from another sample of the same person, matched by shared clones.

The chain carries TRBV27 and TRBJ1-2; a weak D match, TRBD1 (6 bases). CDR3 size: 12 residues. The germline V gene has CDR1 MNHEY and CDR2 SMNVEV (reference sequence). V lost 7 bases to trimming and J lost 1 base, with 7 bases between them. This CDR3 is CASKGGNYGYTF. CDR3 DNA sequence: TGTGCCAGCAAGGGGGGTAACTATGGCTACACCTTC.

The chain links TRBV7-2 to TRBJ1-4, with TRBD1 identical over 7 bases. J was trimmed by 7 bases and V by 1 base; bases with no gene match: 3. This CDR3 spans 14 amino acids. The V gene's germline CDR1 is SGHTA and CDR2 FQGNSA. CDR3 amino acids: CASSLENRGEKLFF. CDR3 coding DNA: TGTGCCAGCAGCTTAGAAAACAGGGGTGAAAAACTGTTTTTT.

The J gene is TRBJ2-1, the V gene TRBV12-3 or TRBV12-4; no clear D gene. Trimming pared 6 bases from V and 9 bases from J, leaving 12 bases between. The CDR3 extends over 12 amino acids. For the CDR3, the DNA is TGTGCCAGCAGCCCGGCCTTGGGTGAGCAGTTCTTC. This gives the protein CASSPALGEQFF.

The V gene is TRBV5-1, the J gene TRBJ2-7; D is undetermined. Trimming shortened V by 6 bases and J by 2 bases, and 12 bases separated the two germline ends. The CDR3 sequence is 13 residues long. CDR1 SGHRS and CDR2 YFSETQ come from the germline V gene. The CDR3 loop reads CASTEDGTYEQYF. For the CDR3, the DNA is TGCGCCAGCACCGAGGACGGAACCTACGAGCAGTACTTC.